The 32 T cell receptor beta chains given below trace back to one sample, sequenced in a study of molecular identifiers for immune sequencing clone quantification. TCRdb recomputed calls from the PCR reads with MiXCR, one row per CDR3 protein. The sample records approximately 90,000 distinct CDR3 sequences, 21% being singletons. Sequenced sample: naive CD8+ T cells from blood, with Jurkat cell RNA spiked in. Subset indicated: FACS-sorted CD8+CD4-CCR7+CD45RA+ naive T cells. The origin of the receptors is a human donor in good health. Some libraries in this study had Jurkat cell RNA spiked in.

This clonotype came up a few times. J is TRBJ2-2 and V is TRBV6-5; D remains ambiguous. The CDR3 is 15 amino acids. CDR1 is MNHEY, CDR2 SVGAGI, per germline. V shed 5 bases and J shed 1 base, with 11 bases lying between them. Here the CDR3 reads CASSILWLNTGELFF. As DNA, the CDR3 is TGTGCCAGCAGTATCCTGTGGTTGAACACCGGGGAGCTGTTTTTT.

J is TRBJ2-4 and V is TRBV12-3 or TRBV12-4; no definite D call. This CDR3 is 16 amino acids long. Trimming left V 8 bases short and J 0 bases short, with 17 bases between. The CDR3 region has the DNA TGTGCCAGCCAATCATCAACGGAGCTAGCCAAAAACATTCAGTACTTC. It translates to CASQSSTELAKNIQYF.

In its sample, this clonotype was seen a few times. This chain connects TRBV20-1 to TRBJ1-6; D unclear. The CDR3 spans 15 residues. V was shortened by 3 bases and J by 4 bases, with 13 bases between the two germline ends. CDR1 is DFQATT and CDR2 is SNEGSKA in the germline V gene (reference sequence). Here the CDR3 reads CSARDGRSYNSPLHF. The CDR3 coding sequence is TGCAGTGCTAGGGACGGACGTTCTTATAATTCACCCCTCCACTTT.

About this clonotype itself: This clone may be a read error of a much larger clone one base away. V usage is TRBV18 and J usage is TRBJ1-1, with unresolved D. This CDR3 region has 21 residues. CDR1 and CDR2 from the germline V gene are KGHSH and LQKENI. The V end lost 3 bases, the J end lost 1 base, and 30 bases lay between the germline ends. The DNA for the CDR3 is TGTGCCAGCTCACCCATGGTAGTATCAGCGACACCTAAAGACGAGAACACTGAAGCTTTCTTT. Encoded protein: CASSPMVVSATPKDENTEAFF.

In this sample, this clonotype turned up many times. This rearrangement joins TRBV4-1 to TRBJ2-1; no definite D call. V lost 0 bases and J 8 bases, leaving 11 bases between the germline ends. Germline V gene data show CDR1 as MGHRA and CDR2 as YSYEKL. The CDR3 contains 14 residues. CDR3 nucleotides: TGCGCCAGCAGCCAAGATCCGGCGTTAGATGAGCAGTTCTTC. It encodes CASSQDPALDEQFF.

The sample holds many counts of this clonotype. The chain carries TRBV27 and TRBJ2-7; 7 bases map to TRBD1. V shed 3 bases, J shed 3 bases, and the junction held 8 bases outside the gene matches. Looked up from germline, CDR1 is MNHEY and CDR2 is SMNVEV (reference sequence). The CDR3 is 15 amino acids. The chain's CDR3 is CASSFRGGAGYEQYF. As DNA, the CDR3 is TGTGCCAGCAGTTTCCGAGGGGGCGCAGGCTACGAGCAGTACTTC.

This clonotype was counted only a few times. The chain couples TRBV27 to TRBJ2-7; TRBD1 might be the D (5 bases). The ends were cut back, 6 bases at V and 0 bases at J, with 12 bases in the middle. The CDR3 length is 14 residues. Germline CDR1 MNHEY, CDR2 SMNVEV (reference sequence). As DNA, the CDR3 is TGTGCCAGCAGCTCAGGGTACTTCTCCTACGAGCAGTACTTC. Translating gives CASSSGYFSYEQYF.

A few counts support this clonotype. This rearrangement joins TRBV7-6 to TRBJ2-2; 10 bases are a match to TRBD2. With 8 bases clipped from V and 2 bases from J, the junction kept 11 bases outside the gene matches. The CDR3 is 17 amino acids. Per the germline V gene, CDR1 is SGHVS and CDR2 is FNYEAQ. CDR3 nucleotides: TGTGCCAGCGGCCGTCACTCTAGCGGGAGTAACACCGGGGAGCTGTTTTTT. Its translation: CASGRHSSGSNTGELFF.

This clonotype was seen a few times. The chain joins TRBV6-5 to TRBJ2-1, with TRBD1 matching 8 bases. The CDR3 is made up of 15 amino acids. V lost 8 bases to trimming and J lost 2 bases; unmatched junction nucleotides: 8. The germline CDR1 and CDR2 sequences are MNHEY and SVGAGI. In DNA form, the CDR3 reads TGTGCCAGCGAAAAAGGACAGGGAACCTACAATGAGCAGTTCTTC. Translation gives CASEKGQGTYNEQFF.

This clonotype was seen many times. V is TRBV4-3 and J is TRBJ2-7; 9 nucleotides agree with TRBD2. CDR1 is LGHNA, CDR2 YSLEER, per germline. The CDR3 is 15 amino acids. J gave up 2 bases and V 3 bases, and 5 bases lay outside the gene matches. The CDR3 DNA follows: TGCGCCAGCAGCCACTCCAGCGGGAGGCCCTACGAGCAGTACTTC. This sequence encodes CASSHSSGRPYEQYF.

This clonotype was seen repeatedly, ten times or more. V is TRBV27 and J is TRBJ2-7, with D maybe TRBD1 (5 bases). V was pared by 2 bases and J by 2 bases, with 13 bases between. CDR3 length equals 15 residues. Germline CDR1 reads MNHEY; CDR2 reads SMNVEV (reference sequence). The CDR3 protein is CASSLTRTPTYEQYF. CDR3 bases: TGTGCCAGCAGTTTAACCCGGACACCGACCTACGAGCAGTACTTC.

Comments on this clonotype: A much bigger clone sits one base away, suggesting this may be a read error. The chain joins TRBV6-2 or TRBV6-3 to TRBJ2-3, with D perhaps matching TRBD2 (5 bases). Per the germline V gene, CDR1 is MNHEY and CDR2 is SVGEGT. The CDR3 contains 16 residues. V dropped 0 bases and J dropped 2 bases, with 12 bases sitting between them. CDR3 sequence: CASSYSLSGDTDTQYF. DNA of the CDR3: TGTGCCAGCAGTTACTCCCTCAGCGGAGACACAGATACGCAGTATTTT.

About this clonotype itself: This may arise from a read error, as a much more abundant clone is one base away. The V gene is TRBV5-1, the J gene TRBJ2-7; D is ambiguous. CDR1 SGHRS and CDR2 YFSETQ come from the germline V gene. This CDR3 region has 13 residues. Written as DNA, the CDR3 is TGCGCCTGCAGCTTGTGGACCTCCTACGAGCAGTACTTC. It codes for CACSLWTSYEQYF.

A remark on this clonotype: One end of the junction is discordant with germline, which a read error may explain. The DNA for the CDR3 is TGTGCCAGCAGTTCCCCGGGGCCCAACAATGAGCAGTTATTC. Its translation is CASSSPGPNNEQLF. The V gene is TRBV27, the J gene TRBJ2-1, with D tentatively TRBD1 or TRBD2 (5 bases each). Germline CDR1 reads MNHEY; CDR2 reads SMNVEV (reference sequence). The CDR3 has 14 residues.

The rearrangement links TRBV25-1 to TRBJ2-2; no definite D call. Germline V gives CDR1 MGHDK, CDR2 SYGVNS. V gave up 1 base and J gave up 7 bases, with 13 bases separating them. This CDR3 comprises 15 residues. CDR3 amino acids: CASSEFSGLNGELFF. CDR3 nucleotides: TGTGCCAGCAGTGAATTTTCCGGGTTAAACGGGGAGCTGTTTTTT.

On this clonotype itself: Possible read error: a much larger clone is one base away. The chain combines TRBV27 with TRBJ2-7; 9 bases align to TRBD1. CDR1 and CDR2 from the germline V gene are MNHEY and SMNVEV (reference sequence). This CDR3 has 14 residues. The CDR3 sequence: CASSLSQGAYGQYF. The CDR3 coding sequence is TGTGCCAGCAGTTTATCACAGGGGGCCTACGGGCAGTACTTC.

This clonotype was picked up a small number of times. V and J are TRBV12-5 and TRBJ2-1; perhaps TRBD2 as D (7 bases). V lost 2 bases, J lost 7 bases, and 12 bases lay in between. Germline CDR1 is LGHNT and CDR2 is FRNRAP. The CDR3 totals 14 residues. The CDR3 loop reads CASGLSGGSNEQFF. In nucleotides, the CDR3 is TGTGCTAGTGGTTTGTCGGGGGGCTCAAATGAGCAGTTCTTC.

The chain joins TRBV7-8 to TRBJ2-7; TRBD1 matches at 9 bases. Unmatched junction bases numbered 8, after V lost 6 bases and J lost 2 bases. Germline V gene lookup returns CDR1 SGHVS and CDR2 FQNEAQ. This CDR3 spans 15 amino acids. The CDR3, as DNA: TGTGCCAGCAGGCCGGGGACAGGGCTTGCCTACGAGCAGTACTTC. Protein product: CASRPGTGLAYEQYF.

This clonotype was detected a few times. The gene calls are TRBV2 and TRBJ2-7; 9 nucleotides align to TRBD2. Germline V gene lookup returns CDR1 SNHLY and CDR2 FYNNEI. The CDR3 is 15 residues long. J lost 3 bases, V lost 7 bases, and 10 bases had no gene match. CDR3: CASILPSGIGYEQYF. The DNA of the CDR3 is TGTGCCAGCATTCTCCCTAGCGGGATCGGCTACGAGCAGTACTTC.

This clonotype appeared many times. The chain uses TRBV29-1 and TRBJ2-7; 9 bases agree with TRBD1. V trimming: 6 bases; J trimming: 2 bases; junction bases outside the gene matches: 11. Germline lookup yields CDR1 SQVTM and CDR2 ANQGSEA. The CDR3 consists of 15 residues. The CDR3 here is CSVLETGGLTYEQYF. CDR3 DNA: TGCAGCGTCCTAGAAACAGGGGGCCTGACCTACGAGCAGTACTTC.

The CDR3 DNA reads as TGTGCCAGCAGTTTAGGAGAAAGGGGCACTGAAGCTTTCTTT. Its protein is CASSLGERGTEAFF. The rearrangement links TRBV27 to TRBJ1-1, with D possibly matching TRBD1 (5 bases). The CDR3 totals 14 residues. Germline CDR1 is MNHEY and CDR2 is SMNVEV (reference sequence). Trimming cost V 2 bases and J 4 bases, with 11 bases left between them.

With respect to this clonotype: This may come from a read error, since a much larger clone is one base off. The DNA of the CDR3 is TGTGCCAGCAGTCCAGCAGTAGCGGTACCCGGGGAGCTGTTTTTT. Translation gives CASSPAVAVPGELFF. The V call is TRBV12-3 or TRBV12-4, the J call TRBJ2-2; weak D call: TRBD2 (6 bases). The CDR3 extends over 15 amino acids. Trimming removed 5 bases at V and 6 bases at J, with 16 bases between.

The table lists this clonotype with a few counts. J is TRBJ1-3 and V is TRBV4-3; D is unresolved. Germline V lookup: CDR1 LGHNA, CDR2 YSLEER. The CDR3 length is 16 residues. V was pared by 0 bases and J by 4 bases, with 13 bases between. The CDR3: CASSQDTGSAGNTIYF. DNA of the CDR3: TGCGCCAGCAGCCAAGATACGGGGTCAGCGGGAAACACCATATATTTT.

On this clonotype itself: A much larger clone differs from this one at a single base, so this may be a read error. No conserved phenylalanine or tryptophan ends this CDR3, so it is likely a read error. The rearrangement joins TRBV29-1 to TRBJ2-4; 8 nucleotides align to TRBD1. In germline, CDR1 is SQVTM, CDR2 ANQGSEA. Unmatched junction bases numbered 5, after V lost 7 bases and J lost 6 bases. CDR3 length equals 12 residues. The CDR3 coding sequence is TGCAGCGGGACAGGGATCCGAAACATTCAGTACCTC. This sequence encodes CSGTGIRNIQYL.

This clonotype was counted between two and nine times. The chain combines TRBV2 with TRBJ2-1; D is unclear. V was clipped by 4 bases and J by 0 bases, with 13 bases between them. In germline, CDR1 is SNHLY, CDR2 FYNNEI. This CDR3 has 16 residues. CDR3 in DNA: TGTGCCAGCAGTGGGACCACGTCCGTCTCCTACAATGAGCAGTTCTTC. Its translation is CASSGTTSVSYNEQFF.

This clonotype was found many times. The rearrangement uses TRBV6-2 or TRBV6-3 and TRBJ2-5, with D unclear. This CDR3 contains 12 residues. Germline assignment: CDR1 MNHEY and CDR2 SVGEGT. Trimming took off 4 bases at V and 5 bases at J, with 8 bases between the two ends. CDR3 sequence reads: CASSSISETQYF. CDR3 sequence (DNA): TGTGCCAGCAGTTCTATAAGCGAGACCCAGTACTTC.

This clonotype was detected many times. CDR3 residues: CASSQAGGSSYEQYF. The DNA for the CDR3 is TGCGCCAGCAGCCAAGCAGGGGGGAGCTCCTACGAGCAGTACTTC. The chain links TRBV4-3 to TRBJ2-7, with D tentatively TRBD1 (7 bases). V was cut by 1 base and J by 0 bases, with 10 bases left in between. Germline V gene sequence: CDR1 LGHNA, CDR2 YSLEER. The CDR3 totals 15 residues.

This clonotype appeared many times. The chain recombines TRBV28 with TRBJ1-2; a weak D match, TRBD1 (5 bases). This CDR3 comprises 14 residues. CDR1 is MDHEN, CDR2 SYDVKM, per germline. V was trimmed by 5 bases and J by 1 base, leaving 11 bases between them. DNA of the CDR3: TGTGCCAGCAGTCCCCCCGGGGGTAACTATGGCTACACCTTC. Translation: CASSPPGGNYGYTF.

V and J are TRBV6-4 and TRBJ1-2; D gene ambiguous. In germline, CDR1 is MRHNA, CDR2 SNTAGT. Trimming left V 0 bases short and J 6 bases short, with 5 bases between. CDR3 length: 12 residues. The CDR3 coding sequence is TGTGCCAGCAGTGACTCCGGGAATGGCTACACCTTC. Residues: CASSDSGNGYTF.

This clonotype has a handful of counts. This rearrangement joins TRBV27 to TRBJ2-7; 8 nucleotides agree with TRBD1. CDR3 length: 13 residues. Germline lookup yields CDR1 MNHEY and CDR2 SMNVEV (reference sequence). The V segment lost 6 bases and the J segment 2 bases; nucleotides outside the gene matches: 3. CDR3 DNA sequence: TGTGCCAGCAGGCCACAGGGGGCCTACGAGCAGTACTTC. Translation gives CASRPQGAYEQYF.

This clonotype was detected a few times. The chain links TRBV7-8 to TRBJ2-7, with a tentative D call TRBD2 (6 bases). Trimming left V 6 bases short and J 6 bases short, with 18 bases between. The CDR3 loop spans 14 amino acids. The germline gives CDR1 SGHVS, CDR2 FQNEAQ. CDR3 bases: TGTGCCAGCAGTCCCATCGAGGCTAGCGTCGAGCAGTACTTC. Protein: CASSPIEASVEQYF.

V and J are TRBV27 and TRBJ1-6; 8 positions agree with TRBD1. The germline CDR1 and CDR2 sequences are MNHEY and SMNVEV (reference sequence). V was pared by 1 base and J by 9 bases, with 5 bases of the junction left unmatched. This CDR3 spans 15 amino acids. DNA of the CDR3: TGTGCCAGCAGTTTATTGGGACAGGCAAGTTCACCCCTCCACTTT. It specifies CASSLLGQASSPLHF.